The next 27 T cell receptor beta chains were all read from a single sample in a study of CD8 T cells in Susac syndrome. RNA, at roughly 0.45 to 1 ug, was reverse transcribed with random hexamers. TCRdb fed the immunoSEQ multiplex PCR reads into MiXCR, producing one record per CDR3 protein. The sample carries over 130,000 distinct CDR3 sequences, over 90% recorded once. The sequenced sample consisted of CD4+ T cells from PBMCs. These receptors originate from a human donor with Susac syndrome.

This clonotype appeared a single time. This rearrangement joins TRBV7-2 to TRBJ2-7; 7 bases line up with TRBD2. Germline CDR1 and CDR2: SGHTA and FQGNSA. J was trimmed by 3 bases and V by 2 bases; bases with no gene match: 7. The CDR3 is made up of 15 amino acids. The CDR3, as DNA: TGTGCCAGCAGCTTAATTGGCGGGAGTCTCTACGAGCAGTACTTC. This sequence encodes CASSLIGGSLYEQYF.

V and J are TRBV30 and TRBJ1-1; D is perhaps TRBD1 (6 bases). The CDR3 length is 15 residues. Trimming removed 3 bases at V and 0 bases at J, with 14 bases between. Germline CDR1 is GTSNPN and CDR2 is SVGIG (reference sequence). This CDR3 is CAWRRSGTLNTEAFF. The CDR3 coding sequence is TGTGCCTGGAGGCGCTCCGGGACACTGAACACTGAAGCTTTCTTT.

The chain links TRBV2 to TRBJ1-6; 10 nucleotides align to TRBD1. CDR1 is SNHLY and CDR2 is FYNNEI in the germline V gene. J was trimmed by 9 bases and V by 7 bases; bases with no gene match: 9. The CDR3 has 15 amino acids. The CDR3 DNA reads as TGTGCCAGCAATTCCCGGACAGGGGGTGGTTCACCCCTCCACTTT. Translated: CASNSRTGGGSPLHF.

The V gene is TRBV29-1, the J gene TRBJ2-3; 9 nucleotides align to TRBD1. This CDR3 comprises 13 residues. With 4 bases clipped from V and 2 bases from J, the junction kept 1 base outside the gene matches. Germline V gene sequence: CDR1 SQVTM, CDR2 ANQGSEA. CDR3 bases: TGCAGCGTTGGGACAGGGGCCACAGATACGCAGTATTTT. Its protein product is CSVGTGATDTQYF.

This chain uses TRBV12-3 or TRBV12-4 with TRBJ1-6; no reliable D call. The V end was cut by 0 bases, the J end by 6 bases, with 6 bases between. The CDR3 runs 14 residues. The CDR3 is CASSLAHLNSPLHF. The CDR3 DNA is TGTGCCAGCAGTTTAGCCCATCTTAATTCACCCCTCCACTTT.

This chain joins TRBV5-1 and TRBJ1-2; D is possibly TRBD1 (5 bases). There are 12 residues in the CDR3. The V end was cut by 1 base, the J end by 6 bases, with 7 bases between. Per germline, CDR1 SGHRS and CDR2 YFSETQ. The CDR3 spells CASSLMGDGYTF. The CDR3 DNA follows: TGCGCCAGCAGCTTGATGGGGGATGGCTACACCTTC.

V and J are TRBV20-1 and TRBJ1-3; D uncertain. The ends were cut back, 2 bases at V and 3 bases at J, with 2 bases in the middle. CDR1 is DFQATT, CDR2 SNEGSKA, per germline (reference sequence). The CDR3 consists of 11 residues. The CDR3 DNA reads as TGCAGTGCTAGAAATGGAAACACCATATATTTT. It encodes CSARNGNTIYF.

In this sample, this clonotype turned up once. The CDR3 DNA is TGTGCCAGCAGTTGGACAGGGGGCTCTGGGGCCAACGTCCTGACTTTC. It codes for CASSWTGGSGANVLTF. The V and J genes are TRBV6-5 and TRBJ2-6; 10 bases agree with TRBD1. This CDR3 is 16 amino acids long. CDR1 is MNHEY, CDR2 SVGAGI, per germline. V was clipped by 4 bases and J by 0 bases; unmatched bases: 0.

This clonotype was detected a few times. The chain uses TRBV4-2 and TRBJ1-1; the D gene is possibly TRBD1 (6 bases). The CDR3 runs to 13 residues. Germline-derived CDR1 and CDR2 are LGHNA and YNFKEQ. The V end was cut by 4 bases, the J end by 1 base, with 7 bases between. The CDR3 nucleotides are TGTGCCAGCAGCCCCAGGGGGAACACTGAAGCTTTCTTT. The encoded protein is CASSPRGNTEAFF.

The chain employs TRBV20-1 and TRBJ1-6; 9 bases line up with TRBD1. In germline, CDR1 is DFQATT, CDR2 SNEGSKA (reference sequence). The CDR3 is 15 residues long. The ends lost 3 bases at V and 9 bases at J; junction bases unmatched: 9. For the CDR3, the DNA is TGCAGTGCTAGGGCGCCGGGACAGGGAGGTTCACCCCTCCACTTT. This gives the protein CSARAPGQGGSPLHF.

The chain recombines TRBV18 with TRBJ1-1; 8 positions match TRBD1. The V and J ends lost 4 bases and 8 bases, in that order; junction bases with no gene match: 0. Germline V gene lookup returns CDR1 KGHSH and CDR2 LQKENI. The CDR3 sequence is 11 residues long. CDR3 coding DNA: TGTGCCAGCTCACGGGACAGGGAAGCTTTCTTT. Residues: CASSRDREAFF.

This clonotype was detected only once. The rearrangement joins TRBV12-3 or TRBV12-4 to TRBJ2-3, with D possibly TRBD2 on 5 matching bases. This CDR3 has 15 residues. With 7 bases removed from V and 1 base from J, the gap between germline ends came to 15 bases. The chain's CDR3 is CASTRGAFGTDTQYF. CDR3 sequence (DNA): TGTGCCAGCACCCGGGGTGCGTTTGGCACAGATACGCAGTATTTT.

The chain couples TRBV2 to TRBJ2-5; 7 positions match TRBD1. This CDR3 has 14 residues. V was clipped by 4 bases and J by 4 bases; unmatched bases: 6. The germline V gene encodes CDR1 SNHLY and CDR2 FYNNEI. Written as DNA, the CDR3 is TGTGCCAGCAGTGTTGCAGGGGGTGGAGAGACCCAGTACTTC. Encoded protein: CASSVAGGGETQYF.

V usage is TRBV6-6 and J usage is TRBJ2-7, with 7 bases matching TRBD1. Per the germline V gene, CDR1 is MNHNY and CDR2 is SVGAGI (reference sequence). Trimming cost V 6 bases and J 1 base; bases outside gene matches: 9. This CDR3 has 15 residues. In DNA form, the CDR3 reads TGTGCCAGCAGGTCTCTCGGGACAGTTTCCTACGAGCAGTACTTC. Translated: CASRSLGTVSYEQYF.

The chain couples TRBV11-2 to TRBJ2-5; 14 bases agree with TRBD2. Germline values: CDR1 SGHAT, CDR2 FQNNGV. V was clipped by 5 bases and J by 5 bases; unmatched bases: 13. CDR3 length equals 18 residues. The CDR3: CASSLTSGGAYGRETQYF. CDR3 sequence (DNA): TGTGCCAGCAGCCTGACTAGCGGGGGGGCCTACGGCAGGGAGACCCAGTACTTC.

V usage is TRBV25-1 and J usage is TRBJ2-7, with TRBD1 as a possible D gene (6 bases). Trimming took off 2 bases at V and 4 bases at J, with 12 bases between the two ends. The germline gives CDR1 MGHDK, CDR2 SYGVNS. The CDR3 length is 14 residues. The CDR3: CASSEGTRSYEQYF. The DNA of the CDR3 is TGTGCCAGCAGTGAAGGGACACGGTCGTACGAGCAGTACTTC.

The genes are TRBV5-5 and TRBJ1-1; D may be TRBD1 (5 bases). V was shortened by 4 bases and J by 7 bases, with 14 bases between the two germline ends. The germline V gene encodes CDR1 SGHKS and CDR2 YYEKEE (reference sequence). The CDR3 is 13 amino acids. The CDR3 protein is CASSLYLGGEAFF. In DNA form, the CDR3 reads TGTGCCAGCAGCCTCTACTTGGGGGGTGAAGCTTTCTTT.

The chain carries TRBV6-5 and TRBJ2-6, with D perhaps matching TRBD2 (5 bases). V dropped 6 bases and J dropped 1 base, with 7 bases sitting between them. This CDR3 spans 14 amino acids. The germline gives CDR1 MNHEY, CDR2 SVGAGI. The DNA for the CDR3 is TGTGCCAGCAGCCGGACTTCTGGGGCCAACGTCCTGACTTTC. Its translation: CASSRTSGANVLTF.

The genes are TRBV2 and TRBJ2-2, with D unclear. This CDR3 region has 15 residues. V lost 4 bases and J 0 bases, leaving 9 bases between the germline ends. Germline V lookup: CDR1 SNHLY, CDR2 FYNNEI. The CDR3 DNA sequence: TGTGCCAGCAGTGTTCTCACGGCGAACACCGGGGAGCTGTTTTTT. Translated, it gives CASSVLTANTGELFF.

The rearrangement uses TRBV29-1 and TRBJ1-1; D is perhaps TRBD1 (5 bases). The V end lost 6 bases, the J end lost 6 bases, and 11 bases lay between the germline ends. Germline V CDR1 and CDR2: SQVTM, ANQGSEA. This CDR3 is built from 11 residues. In nucleotides, the CDR3 is TGCAGCGTGGAGAGGGGCCCTGAAGCTTTCTTT. Protein sequence: CSVERGPEAFF.

The V call is TRBV19, the J call TRBJ2-2; 9 bases align to TRBD1. Germline V gene data show CDR1 as LNHDA and CDR2 as SQIVND (reference sequence). The J segment lost 5 bases and the V segment lost 2 bases, leaving 6 bases of the junction unmatched. The length of the CDR3 is 16 residues. In DNA, the CDR3 is TGTGCCAGTAGTATAAGGACAGGGGCGCGGACCGGGGAGCTGTTTTTT. Protein: CASSIRTGARTGELFF. The complete variable domain, with remaining parts taken from reference TRBV19 and TRBJ2-2, reads DGGITQSPKYLFRKEGQNVTLSCEQNLNHDAMYWYRQDPGQGLRLIYYSQIVNDFQKGDIAEGYSVSREKKESFPLTVTSAQKNPTAFYLCASSIRTGARTGELFFGEGSRLTVL.

The J gene is TRBJ2-3, the V gene TRBV4-1; TRBD2 matches at 8 bases. This CDR3 is built from 19 residues. V lost 3 bases to trimming and J lost 5 bases; unmatched junction nucleotides: 19. Germline V gene lookup returns CDR1 MGHRA and CDR2 YSYEKL. The CDR3 loop reads CASSHRASQRAGAKDTQYF. CDR3 DNA sequence: TGCGCCAGCAGCCACAGGGCTTCACAAAGAGCGGGGGCCAAAGATACGCAGTATTTT.

V is TRBV4-1 and J is TRBJ1-2; D unresolved. The V gene lost 6 bases and the J gene lost 8 bases, with 25 bases spanning the gap. CDR3 length equals 16 residues. Germline V gives CDR1 MGHRA, CDR2 YSYEKL. The CDR3 nucleotides read TGCGCCAGCAGGGATCCATGGGGAGCGGTTGCGAAGGGCTACACCTTC. Encoded protein: CASRDPWGAVAKGYTF.

V usage is TRBV20-1 and J usage is TRBJ1-2; TRBD1 might be the D (5 bases). Trimming stripped 3 bases from V and 0 bases from J, with 11 bases between. Germline V gene sequence: CDR1 DFQATT, CDR2 SNEGSKA (reference sequence). The CDR3 consists of 14 residues. In DNA, the CDR3 is TGCAGTGCTAGTAGCAGGGTAGCTAACTATGGCTACACCTTC. This sequence encodes CSASSRVANYGYTF.

V usage is TRBV5-1 and J usage is TRBJ2-7, with 7 bases matching TRBD1. From germline, CDR1 is SGHRS and CDR2 YFSETQ. V lost 0 bases and J lost 2; bases outside the gene matches: 8. The CDR3 totals 16 residues. The CDR3: CASSLVFGQAAYEQYF. As DNA, the CDR3 is TGCGCCAGCAGCTTGGTTTTTGGACAGGCAGCCTACGAGCAGTACTTC.

The chain is built from TRBV15 and TRBJ2-7, with D unclear. Germline V gene data show CDR1 as LNHNV and CDR2 as YYDKDF (reference sequence). The CDR3 contains 12 residues. V lost 6 bases and J 6 bases, leaving 12 bases between the germline ends. CDR3 DNA: TGTGCCACCAGGACGACTTGGGGCGAGCAGTACTTC. Translating it yields CATRTTWGEQYF.

The chain employs TRBV12-3 or TRBV12-4 and TRBJ1-1; unclear D gene. This CDR3 has 14 amino acids. V was pared by 6 bases and J by 8 bases, with 19 bases between. The CDR3: CASRIPGRVPEAFF. The CDR3 nucleotides read TGTGCCAGCAGGATCCCGGGGAGGGTGCCCGAAGCTTTCTTT.